This TCR beta chain derives from a study of beta chain features in type 1 diabetes. Per germline, CDR1 LGHNA and CDR2 YSLEER. The CDR3 covers 13 residues. V shed 1 base and J shed 3 bases, with 7 bases lying between them. The investigators reverse transcribed all of the isolated RNA, so they sequenced expressed TCRB transcripts. The method was immunoSEQ multiplex PCR; TCRdb's version includes in-frame clones alone and lacks a portion of them. The data show 350,000 to 400,000 clones, approximately 15% seen once. Whole-study findings and limits: All four CD4+ subsets from Type 1 diabetes patients carried moderately but significantly shorter TCRB CDR3s. Equally in patients and controls, PCR might preferentially amplify shorter templates.

This clone was found a few times. No antigen is known for it. The rearrangement uses TRBV4-3 and TRBJ2-7; D perhaps matches TRBD2 (6 bases). This sequence was found in a woman between 18 and 29 years old in good health. Sequenced material: naive CD4+ T cells from blood. The CDR3 here is CASSQGLVYEQYF. CDR3 sequence (DNA): TGCGCCAGCAGCCAAGGACTAGTCTACGAGCAGTACTTC.